This TCR beta chain was retrieved from a study of T-cell memory formation after mild COVID-19. Points from the study as a whole: Pre-infection memory held some responding clones, suggesting pre-existing cross-reactive T cells responded. From day 15 to 85, contracting clones were balanced between CD4 and CD8, whereas later expanders leaned toward CD4+. Mainly in CM and EM were contracting CD4+ clones; CD8+ were in EMRA.

The V gene's germline CDR1 is SGHRS and CDR2 YFSETQ. The CDR3 extends over 17 amino acids. The J segment lost 1 base and the V segment lost 0 bases, leaving 7 bases of the junction unmatched. One entry per CDR3 protein results from TCRdb running MiXCR on the 5' RACE reads. The table includes around 29,000 distinct CDR3 sequences, roughly 12% detected once. This clonotype showed up many times. Its antigen is as yet unknown. V usage is TRBV5-1 and J usage is TRBJ2-4; 7 nucleotides agree with TRBD1. Sequencing was done on a sample of PBMCs or a T cell subset sorted from them (not recorded which). The clonotype was recovered from an adult woman who had mild COVID-19 (a few samples of this study predate the infection). Cell type and time point are not known. The CDR3 bases are TGCGCCAGCAGCTTGGGAGGTGGGACAGTCGCCAAAAACATTCAGTACTTC. It yields the protein CASSLGGGTVAKNIQYF.